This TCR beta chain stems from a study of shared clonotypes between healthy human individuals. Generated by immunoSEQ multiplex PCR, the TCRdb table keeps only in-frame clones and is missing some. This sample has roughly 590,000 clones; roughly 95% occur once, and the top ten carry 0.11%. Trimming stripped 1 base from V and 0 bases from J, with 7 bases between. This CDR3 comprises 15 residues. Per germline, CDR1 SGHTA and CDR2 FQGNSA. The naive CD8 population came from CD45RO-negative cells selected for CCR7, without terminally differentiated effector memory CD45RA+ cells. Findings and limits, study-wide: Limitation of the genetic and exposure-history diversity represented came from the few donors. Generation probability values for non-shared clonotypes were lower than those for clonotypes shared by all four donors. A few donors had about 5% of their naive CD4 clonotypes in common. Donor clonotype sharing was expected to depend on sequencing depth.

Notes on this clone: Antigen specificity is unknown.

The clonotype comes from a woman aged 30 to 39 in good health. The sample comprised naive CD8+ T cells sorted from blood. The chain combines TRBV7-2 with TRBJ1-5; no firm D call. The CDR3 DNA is TGTGCCAGCAGCTTAGAAGTTTATAGCAATCAGCCCCAGCATTTT. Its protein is CASSLEVYSNQPQHF.